The sequence of this T cell receptor beta chain was determined in a study of T cell clonality in common variable immunodeficiency. Findings and limits, study-wide: Reportedly, TCR beta sequences from common variable immunodeficiency showed fewer deletions and N-nucleotide insertions.

With 5 bases clipped from V and 2 bases from J, the junction kept 7 bases outside the gene matches. The CDR3 sequence is 15 residues long. CDR1 is SEHNR and CDR2 is FQNEAQ in the germline V gene (reference sequence). This clone has just a few counts. Its antigen is currently unknown. The sequenced fragment ends 3 residues before the CDR3 boundary, so the rest is inferred from the germline J gene. Control and CVID samples contributed equal amounts of genomic DNA. Libraries were prepared by immunoSEQ multiplex PCR; TCRdb keeps only in-frame clonotypes and omits some of them. The sample is made up of about 21,000 clones, none counted only once. Most patients and controls had Caucasian heritage.

J is TRBJ2-3 and V is TRBV7-9; 7 bases match TRBD1. The sample taken for sequencing was peripheral blood mononuclear cells. The source is a human donor with common variable immunodeficiency. The CDR3 sequence: CASSPGTVNTDTQYF. The covered CDR3 bases are TGTGCCAGCAGCCCCGGGACAGTAAACACAGATACG.